This TCR beta chain was recovered during a study of cytomegalovirus exposure and HLA in healthy donors. Donors likely had unrecorded immune exposures despite being nominally healthy when sampled. The PCR had 60 Vbeta and 13 Jbeta primers. The method was immunoSEQ multiplex PCR; TCRdb's version includes in-frame clones alone and lacks a portion of them. The profile shows around 100,000 clones, around 76% of them singletons. General study findings and limits: A later analysis linked a missense DCLRE1C variant to TCR beta V- and J-gene trimming. CMV serostatus was the sole immune exposure information available.

Germline CDR1 reads SNHLY; CDR2 reads FYNNEI. This CDR3 comprises 13 residues. Concerning this clone: Antigen unknown. An end of the junction does not agree with germline; a read error may underlie this.

Sequencing used PBMCs. The receptor was derived from a woman in her forties or fifties in good health and CMV-seropositive. The J gene is TRBJ1-1, the V gene TRBV2; a possible D gene is TRBD1 (5 bases). Here the CDR3 DNA reads TGTGCCAGCAGCCAGGACACGAACACTAAAGCTTTCTTT. Residues: CASSQDTNTKAFF.